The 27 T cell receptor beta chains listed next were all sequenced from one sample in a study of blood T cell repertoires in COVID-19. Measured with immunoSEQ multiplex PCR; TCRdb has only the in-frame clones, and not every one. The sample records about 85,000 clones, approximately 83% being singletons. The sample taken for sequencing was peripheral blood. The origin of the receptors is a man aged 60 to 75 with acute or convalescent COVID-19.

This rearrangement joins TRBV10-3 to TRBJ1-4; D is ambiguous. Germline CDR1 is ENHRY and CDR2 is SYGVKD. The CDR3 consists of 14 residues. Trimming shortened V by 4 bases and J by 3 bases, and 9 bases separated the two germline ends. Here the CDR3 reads CAISGELANEKLFF. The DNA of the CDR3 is TGTGCCATCAGTGGGGAGTTAGCTAATGAAAAACTGTTTTTT.

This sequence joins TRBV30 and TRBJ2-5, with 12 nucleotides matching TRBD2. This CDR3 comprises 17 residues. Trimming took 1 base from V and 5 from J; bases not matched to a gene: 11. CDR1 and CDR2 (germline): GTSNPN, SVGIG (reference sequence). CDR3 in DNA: TGTGCCTGGAGTGGGTTGGGTCTAGCGGGGGGGAAGGAGACCCAGTACTTC. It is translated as CAWSGLGLAGGKETQYF.

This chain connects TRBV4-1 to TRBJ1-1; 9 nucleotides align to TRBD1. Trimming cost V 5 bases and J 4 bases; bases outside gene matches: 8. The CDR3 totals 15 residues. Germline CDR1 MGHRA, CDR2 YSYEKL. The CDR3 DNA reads TGCGCCAGCAGCTCTTATAGGACAGGGGCCACTGAAGCTTTCTTT. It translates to CASSSYRTGATEAFF.

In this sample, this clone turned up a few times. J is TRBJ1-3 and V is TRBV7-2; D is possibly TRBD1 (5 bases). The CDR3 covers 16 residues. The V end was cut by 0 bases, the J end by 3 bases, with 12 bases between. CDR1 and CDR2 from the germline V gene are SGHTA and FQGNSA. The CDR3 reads CASSLATTAYGNTIYF. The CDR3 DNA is TGTGCCAGCAGCTTAGCAACGACAGCTTATGGAAACACCATATATTTT. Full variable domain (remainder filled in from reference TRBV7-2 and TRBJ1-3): GAGVSQSPSNKVTEKGKDVELRCDPISGHTALYWYRQSLGQGLEFLIYFQGNSAPDKSGLPSDRFSAERTGGSVSTLTIQRTQQEDSAVYLCASSLATTAYGNTIYFGEGSWLTVV.

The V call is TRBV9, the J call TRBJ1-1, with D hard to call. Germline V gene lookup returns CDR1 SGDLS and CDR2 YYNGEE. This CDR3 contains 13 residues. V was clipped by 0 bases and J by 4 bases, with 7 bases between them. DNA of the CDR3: TGTGCCAGCAGCGTAGGAGGGTCCACTGAAGCTTTCTTT. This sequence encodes CASSVGGSTEAFF.

The CDR3 protein is CAISERGQGNQPQHF. The CDR3 DNA follows: TGTGCCATCAGTGAAAGGGGACAAGGCAATCAGCCCCAGCATTTT. The chain carries TRBV10-3 and TRBJ1-5; weak D call: TRBD1 (6 bases). The germline gives CDR1 ENHRY, CDR2 SYGVKD. Between the trimmed V and J ends, which lost 3 bases and 2 bases, there was a span of 11 bases. This CDR3 is 15 amino acids long.

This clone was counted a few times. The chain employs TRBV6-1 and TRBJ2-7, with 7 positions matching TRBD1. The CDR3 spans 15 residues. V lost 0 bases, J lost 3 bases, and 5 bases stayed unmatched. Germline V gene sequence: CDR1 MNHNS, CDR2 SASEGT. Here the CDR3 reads CASSEAGTADYEQYF. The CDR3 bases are TGTGCCAGCAGTGAAGCCGGGACAGCCGACTACGAGCAGTACTTC.

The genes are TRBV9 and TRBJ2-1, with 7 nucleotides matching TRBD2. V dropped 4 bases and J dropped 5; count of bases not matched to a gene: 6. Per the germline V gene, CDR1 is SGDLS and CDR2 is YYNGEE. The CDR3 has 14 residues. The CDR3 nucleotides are TGTGCCAGCAGCCCGGGGGGAGGAGACAATGAGCAGTTCTTC. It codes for CASSPGGGDNEQFF.

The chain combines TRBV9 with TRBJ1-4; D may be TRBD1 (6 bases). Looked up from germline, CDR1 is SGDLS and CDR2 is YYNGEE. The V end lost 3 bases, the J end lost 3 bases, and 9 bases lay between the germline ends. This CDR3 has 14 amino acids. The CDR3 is CASSGGGPNEKLFF. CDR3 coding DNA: TGTGCCAGCAGCGGTGGGGGCCCTAATGAAAAACTGTTTTTT.

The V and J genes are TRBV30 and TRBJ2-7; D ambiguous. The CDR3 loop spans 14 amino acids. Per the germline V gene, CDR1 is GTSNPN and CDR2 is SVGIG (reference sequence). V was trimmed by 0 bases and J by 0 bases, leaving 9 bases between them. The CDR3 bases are TGTGCCTGGAGTGTTTTGGGCAGCTCCTACGAGCAGTACTTC. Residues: CAWSVLGSSYEQYF. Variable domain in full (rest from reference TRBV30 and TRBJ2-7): SQTIHQWPATLVQPVGSPLSLECTVEGTSNPNLYWYRQAAGRGLQLLFYSVGIGQISSEVPQNLSASRPQDRQFILSSKKLLLSDSGFYLCAWSVLGSSYEQYFGPGTRLTVT.

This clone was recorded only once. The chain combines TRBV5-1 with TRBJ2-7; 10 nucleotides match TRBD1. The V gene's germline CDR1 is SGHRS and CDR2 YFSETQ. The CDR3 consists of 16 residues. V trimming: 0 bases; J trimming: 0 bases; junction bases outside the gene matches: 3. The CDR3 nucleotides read TGCGCCAGCAGCTTGGTCGGGACAGGGGACTCCTACGAGCAGTACTTC. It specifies CASSLVGTGDSYEQYF.

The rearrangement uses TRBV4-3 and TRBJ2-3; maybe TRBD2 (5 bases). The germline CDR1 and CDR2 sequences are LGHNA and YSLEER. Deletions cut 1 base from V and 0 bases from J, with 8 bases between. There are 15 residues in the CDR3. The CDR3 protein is CASSQGTGSTDTQYF. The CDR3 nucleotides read TGCGCCAGCAGCCAAGGTACGGGGAGCACAGATACGCAGTATTTT.

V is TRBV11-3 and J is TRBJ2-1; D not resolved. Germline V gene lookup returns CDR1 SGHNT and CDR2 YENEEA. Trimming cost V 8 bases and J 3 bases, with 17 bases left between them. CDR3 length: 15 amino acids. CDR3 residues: CASSRVYPFYNEQFF. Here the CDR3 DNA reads TGTGCCAGCTCTCGGGTCTACCCTTTCTACAATGAGCAGTTCTTC.

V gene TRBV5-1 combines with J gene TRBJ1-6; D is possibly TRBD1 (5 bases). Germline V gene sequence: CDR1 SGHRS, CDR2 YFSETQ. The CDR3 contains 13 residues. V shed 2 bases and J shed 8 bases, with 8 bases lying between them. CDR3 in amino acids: CASSLMTDSPLHF. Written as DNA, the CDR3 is TGCGCCAGCAGCTTAATGACAGATTCACCCCTCCACTTT.

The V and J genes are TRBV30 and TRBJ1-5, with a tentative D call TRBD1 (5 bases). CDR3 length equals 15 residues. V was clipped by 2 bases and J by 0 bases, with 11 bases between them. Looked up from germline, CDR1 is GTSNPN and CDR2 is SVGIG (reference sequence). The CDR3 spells CAWSWGGSSNQPQHF. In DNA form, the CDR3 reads TGTGCCTGGAGTTGGGGGGGGTCTAGCAATCAGCCCCAGCATTTT.

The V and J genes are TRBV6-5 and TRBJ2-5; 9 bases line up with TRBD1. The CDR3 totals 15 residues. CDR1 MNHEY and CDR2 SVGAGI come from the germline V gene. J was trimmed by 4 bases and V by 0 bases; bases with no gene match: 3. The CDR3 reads CASSYSGQGLETQYF. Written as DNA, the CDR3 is TGTGCCAGCAGTTACTCAGGACAGGGGTTAGAGACCCAGTACTTC.

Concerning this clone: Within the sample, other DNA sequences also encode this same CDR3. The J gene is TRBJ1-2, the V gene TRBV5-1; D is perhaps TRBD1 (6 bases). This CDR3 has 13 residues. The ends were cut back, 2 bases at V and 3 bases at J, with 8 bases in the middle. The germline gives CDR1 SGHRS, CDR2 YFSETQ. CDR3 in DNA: TGCGCCAGCAGCTTAGCAGGGGACTATGGCTACACCTTC. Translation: CASSLAGDYGYTF.

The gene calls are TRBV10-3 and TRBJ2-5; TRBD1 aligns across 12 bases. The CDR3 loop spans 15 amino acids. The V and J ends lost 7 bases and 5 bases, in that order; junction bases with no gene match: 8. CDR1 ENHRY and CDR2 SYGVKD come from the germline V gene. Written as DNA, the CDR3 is TGTGCCATCACCAGGGACAGGGGGCGGCGGGAGACCCAGTACTTC. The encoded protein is CAITRDRGRRETQYF.

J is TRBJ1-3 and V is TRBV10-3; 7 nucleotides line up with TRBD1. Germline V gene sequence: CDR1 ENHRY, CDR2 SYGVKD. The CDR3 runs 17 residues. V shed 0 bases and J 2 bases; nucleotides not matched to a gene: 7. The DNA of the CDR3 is TGTGCCATCAGTGAGTCGAGAGGACAGGCTGCTGGAAACACCATATATTTT. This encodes CAISESRGQAAGNTIYF.

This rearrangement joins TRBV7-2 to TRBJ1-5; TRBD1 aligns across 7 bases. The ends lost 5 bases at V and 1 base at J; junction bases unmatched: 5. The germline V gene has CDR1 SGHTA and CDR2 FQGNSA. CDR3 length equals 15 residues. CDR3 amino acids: CASSRQGLSNQPQHF. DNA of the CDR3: TGTGCCAGCAGCAGACAGGGCTTGAGCAATCAGCCCCAGCATTTT.

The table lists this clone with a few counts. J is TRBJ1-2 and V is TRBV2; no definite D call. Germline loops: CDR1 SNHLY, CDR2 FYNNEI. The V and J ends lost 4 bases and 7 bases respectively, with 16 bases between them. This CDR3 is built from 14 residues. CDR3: CASSGAISVGGYTF. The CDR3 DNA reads TGTGCCAGCAGTGGGGCGATTAGCGTAGGTGGCTACACCTTC.

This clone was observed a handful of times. The CDR3 loop reads CSGREGTKNTEAFF. The CDR3 bases are TGCAGCGGGCGTGAGGGTACCAAGAACACTGAAGCTTTCTTT. The chain employs TRBV29-1 and TRBJ1-1, with D unclear. Looked up from germline, CDR1 is SQVTM and CDR2 is ANQGSEA. The CDR3 covers 14 residues. The V gene lost 7 bases and the J gene lost 1 base, with 16 bases spanning the gap.

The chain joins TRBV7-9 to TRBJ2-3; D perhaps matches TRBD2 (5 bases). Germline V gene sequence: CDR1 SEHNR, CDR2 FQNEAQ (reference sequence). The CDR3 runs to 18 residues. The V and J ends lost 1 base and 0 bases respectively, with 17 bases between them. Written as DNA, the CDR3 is TGTGCCAGCAGCTTAGTCCATGATAGCGAAGCTAGCACAGATACGCAGTATTTT. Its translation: CASSLVHDSEASTDTQYF.

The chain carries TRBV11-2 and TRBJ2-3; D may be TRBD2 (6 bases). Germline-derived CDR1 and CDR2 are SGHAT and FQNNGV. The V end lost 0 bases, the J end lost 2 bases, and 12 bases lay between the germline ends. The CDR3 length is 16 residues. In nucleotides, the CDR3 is TGTGCCAGCAGCTTAGAGGTGGGGACTTCCACAGATACGCAGTATTTT. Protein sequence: CASSLEVGTSTDTQYF.

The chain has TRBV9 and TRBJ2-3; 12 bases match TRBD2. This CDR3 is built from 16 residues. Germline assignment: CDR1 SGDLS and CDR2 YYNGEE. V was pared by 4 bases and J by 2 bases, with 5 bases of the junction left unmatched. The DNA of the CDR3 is TGTGCCAGCAGCACACGACTAGCGGGAGCCACAGATACGCAGTATTTT. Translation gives CASSTRLAGATDTQYF.

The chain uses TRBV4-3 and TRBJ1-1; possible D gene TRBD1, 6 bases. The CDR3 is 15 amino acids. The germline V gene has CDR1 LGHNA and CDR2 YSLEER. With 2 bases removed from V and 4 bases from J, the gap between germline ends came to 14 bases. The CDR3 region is CASSQNRVLSTEAFF. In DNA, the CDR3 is TGCGCCAGCAGCCAAAACAGGGTATTGAGCACTGAAGCTTTCTTT.

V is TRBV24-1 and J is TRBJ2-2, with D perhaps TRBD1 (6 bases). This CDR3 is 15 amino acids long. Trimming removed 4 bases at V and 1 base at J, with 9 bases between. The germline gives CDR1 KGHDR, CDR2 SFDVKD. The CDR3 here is CATSDQGKNTGELFF. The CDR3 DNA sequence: TGTGCCACCAGTGACCAGGGGAAGAACACCGGGGAGCTGTTTTTT.